This is a list of T cell receptor beta chains from one sample in a study of STAT3 mutations in large granular lymphocyte leukemia. Repertoires were generated with immunoSEQ multiplex PCR, while TCRdb's copy carries only in-frame clones and drops some. Of some 17,000 clones listed, 84% were seen once; the top ten hold 8.6%. Sequenced: peripheral blood mononuclear cells. The receptors were sampled from a man aged 50-60 years with T-cell large granular lymphocyte leukemia. Some clones in this sample may be carry-over from other donors' samples. Each CDR3 is given with its conserved first and last residue. D genes are given only for firm matches. For some rows the clone size is stated as once, few or many, or as a class when expanded; others skip it.

>.|TRBJ2-3|TRBD1|TRBV5-1
CASSPTLQGADTQYF
TGCGCCAGCAGCCCCACCCTACAGGGGGCAGATACGCAGTATTTT
>.|TRBJ1-4|TRBD1|TRBV28
CASSKSGTGDKLFF
TGTGCCAGCAGCAAGTCCGGGACAGGGGACAAACTGTTTTTT
>.|TRBJ1-5|TRBD1|TRBV30
CAWTRTGAGQPQHF
TGTGCCTGGACCCGGACAGGGGCCGGTCAGCCCCAGCATTTT
>.|TRBJ1-5|TRBD1|TRBV6-1
CASGGQTYSNQPQHF
TGTGCCAGCGGGGGACAGACCTATAGCAATCAGCCCCAGCATTTT
>.|TRBJ1-5|.|TRBV2
CASSGESLGQPQHF
TGTGCCAGCAGTGGAGAGAGTTTGGGTCAGCCCCAGCATTTT
>.|TRBJ2-1|TRBD2|TRBV4-1
CASSPPPGTSATLGQFF
TGCGCCAGCAGCCCCCCACCCGGGACTAGCGCCACTTTGGGGCAGTTCTTC
>.|TRBJ2-6|.|TRBV5-1
CASSLRQAISGANVLTF
TGCGCCAGCAGCTTGCGACAGGCGATCTCTGGGGCCAACGTCCTGACTTTC
>once|TRBJ1-2|.|TRBV27
CASSFGGVEAGYTF
TGTGCCAGCAGTTTCGGGGGGGTTGAGGCTGGCTACACCTTC
>few|TRBJ2-2|.|TRBV7-8
CASSLHDTGELFF
TGTGCCAGCAGCCTCCACGACACCGGGGAGCTGTTTTTT
>.|TRBJ2-1|.|TRBV14
CASSGLGVSYNEQFF
TGTGCCAGCAGCGGGTTGGGGGTCTCCTACAATGAGCAGTTCTTC
>.|TRBJ1-3|.|TRBV18
CASSPDSSGNTIYF
TGTGCCAGCTCACCCGACAGCTCTGGAAACACCATATATTTT
>.|TRBJ2-7|.|TRBV6-1
CASSLGGESYEQYF
TGTGCCAGCAGCCTCGGGGGAGAGTCCTACGAGCAGTACTTC
>.|TRBJ2-2|TRBD2|TRBV18
CASSPLAGTNTGELFF
TGTGCCAGCTCACCATTAGCGGGGACGAACACCGGGGAGCTGTTTTTT
>.|TRBJ1-2|.|TRBV2
CASSKDMNYGYTF
TGTGCCAGCAGTAAGGACATGAACTATGGCTACACCTTC
>.|TRBJ2-7|.|TRBV28
CASWSGVLAEQYF
TGTGCCAGCTGGTCAGGGGTGCTCGCCGAGCAGTACTTC
>.|TRBJ2-7|.|TRBV2
CASEGVGSYEQYF
TGTGCCAGCGAGGGAGTCGGATCCTACGAGCAGTACTTC
>.|TRBJ2-7|.|TRBV5-6
CASSLKAHYEQYF
TGTGCCAGCAGCTTAAAAGCGCACTACGAGCAGTACTTC
>.|TRBJ2-7|TRBD2|TRBV5-1
CASSPTAGGLSYEQYF
TGCGCCAGCAGCCCTACCGCGGGGGGGCTCTCCTACGAGCAGTACTTC
>few|TRBJ2-2|.|TRBV5-1
CASSTTDQRSGELFF
TGCGCCAGCAGCACCACGGACCAAAGGTCCGGGGAGCTGTTTTTT
>.|TRBJ1-4|.|TRBV30
CAWSPHSEKLFF
TGTGCCTGGAGTCCTCATAGTGAAAAACTGTTTTTT
>.|TRBJ2-5|TRBD2|TRBV29-1
CSVNPRTLAGDETQYF
TGCAGCGTTAATCCTCGAACGCTAGCGGGAGATGAGACCCAGTACTTC
>.|TRBJ1-2|.|TRBV7-8
CASSQRVGYTF
TGTGCCAGCAGCCAAAGGGTTGGCTACACCTTC
>few|TRBJ1-5|.|TRBV28
CASNRGNQPQHF
TGTGCCAGTAATCGGGGGAATCAGCCCCAGCATTTT
>.|TRBJ2-7|.|TRBV19
CASRGSYEQYF
TGTGCCAGCAGGGGATCCTACGAGCAGTACTTC
>.|TRBJ1-1|TRBD1|TRBV6-5
CASSRERGRTEAFF
TGTGCCAGCAGTCGTGAGAGGGGGCGAACTGAAGCTTTCTTT
>few|TRBJ2-2|.|TRBV7-9
CASSLLGSTGELFF
TGTGCCAGCAGCTTATTAGGGAGCACCGGGGAGCTGTTTTTT
>.|TRBJ2-7|TRBD2|TRBV5-4
CASSLLASGPYEQYF
TGTGCCAGCAGCTTGCTCGCTAGCGGACCCTACGAGCAGTACTTC
>.|TRBJ1-1|.|TRBV5-1
CASSFNAGNTEAFF
TGCGCCAGCAGCTTTAACGCGGGTAACACTGAAGCTTTCTTT
>.|TRBJ2-7|.|TRBV11-2
CASSRSGTVSSYEQYF
TGTGCCAGCAGCAGATCCGGGACGGTGAGCTCCTACGAGCAGTACTTC
>once|TRBJ1-2|TRBD1|TRBV10-2
CASSEPRTGDYGYTF
TGCGCCAGCAGTGAGCCCAGGACAGGGGATTATGGCTACACCTTC
>.|TRBJ2-1|TRBD2|TRBV6-4
CASSGLAGGGNEQFF
TGTGCCAGCAGTGGACTAGCGGGAGGAGGCAATGAGCAGTTCTTC
>.|TRBJ1-2|.|TRBV2
CASSDHQDSYGYTF
TGTGCCAGCAGTGATCACCAAGACAGCTATGGCTACACCTTC
>.|TRBJ2-7|.|TRBV4-1
CASSQLTGVNEQYF
TGCGCCAGCAGCCAATTGACAGGAGTCAACGAGCAGTACTTC
>.|TRBJ2-1|TRBD2|TRBV7-3
CASSPGLAEYNEQFF
TGTGCCAGCAGCCCAGGACTAGCGGAATACAATGAGCAGTTCTTC
>.|TRBJ2-3|.|TRBV6-4
CASSDGGATDTQYF
TGTGCCAGCAGTGACGGGGGGGCCACAGATACGCAGTATTTT
>.|TRBJ1-5|.|TRBV15
CATSRDGFRGIFSNQPQHF
TGTGCCACCAGCAGAGATGGGTTTAGGGGGATTTTTAGCAATCAGCCCCAGCATTTT
>once|TRBJ2-7|.|TRBV28
CASMTGTPLYEQYF
TGTGCCAGCATGACCGGGACACCCTTATACGAGCAGTACTTC
>.|TRBJ1-2|TRBD1|TRBV10-3
CAISAQGQDYGYTF
TGTGCCATCAGTGCGCAGGGACAGGACTATGGCTACACCTTC
>.|TRBJ1-5|.|TRBV18
CASSPPSSGGNQPQHF
TGTGCCAGCTCTCCACCGTCCAGCGGGGGGAATCAGCCCCAGCATTTT
>few|TRBJ1-1|.|TRBV14
CASSQLRSWNEAFF
TGTGCCAGCAGCCAACTCCGTAGCTGGAATGAAGCTTTCTTT
>.|TRBJ2-7|TRBD2|TRBV9
CASSVGTSEALSEQYF
TGTGCCAGCAGCGTAGGCACTAGCGAAGCCCTCTCCGAGCAGTACTTC
>.|TRBJ2-6|.|TRBV2
CASSAGSSGANVLTF
TGTGCCAGCAGTGCCGGCAGCTCTGGGGCCAACGTCCTGACTTTC
>.|TRBJ2-3|.|TRBV4-3
CASSRAHGTDTQYF
TGCGCCAGCAGCCGCGCACACGGCACAGATACGCAGTATTTT
>.|TRBJ2-1|.|TRBV7-9
CASSLASPGVVQFF
TGTGCCAGCAGCTTAGCTAGCCCTGGGGTCGTGCAGTTCTTC
>.|TRBJ2-7|TRBD1|TRBV7-9
CASSIQGQGEQYF
TGTGCCAGCAGCATACAGGGGCAGGGGGAGCAGTACTTC